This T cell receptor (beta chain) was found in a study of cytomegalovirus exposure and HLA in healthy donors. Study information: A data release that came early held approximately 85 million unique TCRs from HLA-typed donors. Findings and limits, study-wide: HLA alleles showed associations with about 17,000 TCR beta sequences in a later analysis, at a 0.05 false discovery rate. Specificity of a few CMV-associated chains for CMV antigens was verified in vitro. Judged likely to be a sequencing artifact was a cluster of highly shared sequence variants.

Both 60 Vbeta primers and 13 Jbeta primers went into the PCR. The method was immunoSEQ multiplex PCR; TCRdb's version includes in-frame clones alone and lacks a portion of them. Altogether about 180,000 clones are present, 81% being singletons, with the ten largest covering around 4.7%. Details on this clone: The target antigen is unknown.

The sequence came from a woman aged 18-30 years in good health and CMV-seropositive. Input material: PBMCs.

CDR3 in DNA: TGTGCCAGCAGCTTCTCCTCCCCAGGTGGCGAGCAGTACTTC. This sequence encodes CASSFSSPGGEQYF. The chain uses TRBV7-2 and TRBJ2-7; D gene uncertain. Germline V lookup: CDR1 SGHTA, CDR2 FQGNSA. CDR3 length equals 14 residues. With 3 bases removed from V and 6 bases from J, the gap between germline ends came to 15 bases.